This TCR beta chain comes out of a study of T cells in Graves' hyperthyroidism and ophthalmopathy. Authors of the study amplified TCR beta CDR3 regions from RNA transcripts. First-round RT-PCR targeting the TCR CDR3 was performed with the HTBI primer set. Via MiXCR, TCRdb re-called the multiplex PCR reads, giving one row per CDR3 protein. The sample holds about 420,000 distinct CDR3 sequences, roughly 13% seen once. The CDR3 has 15 residues. V lost 5 bases, J lost 4 bases, and 15 bases lay in between. Germline V gene lookup returns CDR1 MNHNS and CDR2 SASEGT. Hyperthyroidism of Graves' type that showed no ophthalmopathy progression within 18 months was stable.

Sequencing was performed on blood. This chain connects TRBV6-1 to TRBJ2-4; D possibly corresponds to TRBD1 (7 bases). This receptor was identified in a woman aged 18-29 years with Graves' hyperthyroidism. The DNA of the CDR3 is TGTGCCAGCAGTCGGACCCAGGGGGGTAAAAACATTCAGTACTTC. Amino acid sequence: CASSRTQGGKNIQYF.